This T cell receptor (beta chain) emerged from a study of OX40 agonist ivuxolimab in advanced cancers. About the study as a whole: Ivuxolimab was an agonistic, fully human IgG2 monoclonal antibody directed against OX40 (CD134), a costimulatory receptor. Intravenous ivuxolimab was administered to patients every 2 weeks at six dose levels: 0.01, 0.1, 0.3, 1.5, 3 and 10 mg/kg. Among the 50 to 55 dose-escalation patients, about 20 had hepatocellular carcinoma, 15 melanoma, 9 renal cell carcinoma and 9 head and neck cancer. The dose-escalation cohort was 82.7% male with a mean age of roughly 60 years, ranging from about 23 to 85. Prior anti-PD-1, anti-PD-L1 or anti-CTLA-4 therapy was permitted, and approximately 42% of dose-escalation patients had received checkpoint inhibitors. Three dose-escalation patients achieved partial responses, one with hepatocellular carcinoma and two with cutaneous melanoma. Peripheral TCRbeta sequencing was intended to test whether TCR sequence diversity was altered and clonal T-cell expansion was caused by ivuxolimab. The paper reports the monotherapy dose-escalation portion (N of about 54 patients) of the phase I ivuxolimab trial.

Summary of the overall study and its limitations: Clonal expansion of both CD4+ and CD8+ blood T cells was observed from baseline to week 6 at doses 0.1 to 3.0 mg/kg. The antigen specificity of the peripheral T cells that underwent clonal expansion was not determined. After ivuxolimab, expanded clones were on average more numerous among CD8+ T cells than among CD4+ T cells. Partial responders in the 0.1-3.0 mg/kg groups had among the lowest normalized peripheral clonal expansion, especially among CD8+ T cells. Low levels of normalized T-cell clonal expansion were also seen in some patients who did not respond.

Patients with a history of autoimmune disease or receiving systemic immunosuppression were excluded from the trial. Peripheral blood for TCR sequencing was collected from all dose cohorts at baseline, on cycle 4 day 1, and on cycle 7 day 1. The samples were taken from a phase I, first-in-human, multicenter, open-label dose-escalation trial of ivuxolimab. Adults with locally advanced or metastatic melanoma, renal cell carcinoma, hepatocellular carcinoma or head and neck squamous cell carcinoma were enrolled in the trial. Before TCR sequencing, CD4+ T cells and CD8+ T cells from peripheral blood were sorted into separate populations. As to this clone: No antigen is known for it. One base away there is no much larger clone; base qualities are not given.

CDR1 SGHAT and CDR2 FQNNGV are derived from the germline V gene. Inclusive of the bounding cysteine and phenylalanine, the CDR3 is 19 residues long. Only the CDR3 portion is preserved as DNA: 57 bases, with reading frame beginning at the first base. Trimming takes 0 bases from V and 0 bases from J, and the germline ends sit 20 bases apart. To sequence the TCRbeta CDR3 region, genomic DNA was isolated from the sorted cells. The immunoSEQ Assay was used to sequence the TCRbeta CDR3 regions. In its TCRdb copy, this immuneACCESS table keeps in-frame sequences only and misses some clones. Where compared with another copy, unresolved V genes explain less than half of these, and the others have no known cause. This sample has about 52,000 clones in its table, and over 85% of those were observed once. The ten largest clones capture approximately 23% of the sample.

The sample in question was CD4+ or CD8+ T cells sorted from blood, obtained in a trial of the OX40 agonist ivuxolimab. The chain is made from TRBV11-2 and TRBJ2-5; tentative D gene TRBD1, with 5 bases matching. The receptor was derived from an adult with an advanced solid tumor such as melanoma, head and neck, liver or kidney cancer. The sequenced DNA: TGTGCCAGCAGCTTAGAGGGTTTGGGTGGGGCACGGTACCAAGAGACCCAGTACTTC. This gives the protein CASSLEGLGGARYQETQYF.